One and the same sample provided the 16 T cell receptor beta chains below, sequenced in a study of identifying expanded T cells in peripheral blood. TCRdb's table, derived via immunoSEQ multiplex PCR, lists solely in-frame clones and lacks some. The sample carries some 90,000 clones, around 86% recorded once. Sequenced material: blood. All receptors derive from a person aged 18-70 years in good health.

This chain joins TRBV7-9 and TRBJ1-2, with a possible D match to TRBD1 (6 bases). The germline V gene has CDR1 SEHNR and CDR2 FQNEAQ (reference sequence). Trimming cost V 1 base and J 8 bases, with 17 bases left between them. This CDR3 contains 15 residues. CDR3 in amino acids: CASSLDVATGPGYTF. DNA of the CDR3: TGTGCCAGCAGCTTAGACGTGGCCACAGGGCCCGGCTACACCTTC.

V and J are TRBV11-2 and TRBJ2-7; 7 bases align to TRBD1. This CDR3 is built from 15 residues. Germline loops: CDR1 SGHAT, CDR2 FQNNGV. J lost 3 bases, V lost 0 bases, and 5 bases had no gene match. CDR3 loop: CASSLEPGGIYEQYF. CDR3 coding DNA: TGTGCCAGCAGCTTAGAACCAGGGGGAATCTACGAGCAGTACTTC.

The chain uses TRBV6-6 and TRBJ2-7; 9 positions agree with TRBD1. Germline V gene lookup returns CDR1 MNHNY and CDR2 SVGAGI (reference sequence). The V and J ends lost 5 bases and 6 bases, in that order; junction bases with no gene match: 14. This CDR3 has 16 amino acids. The CDR3 sequence: CASSLTWGQGSLEQYF. The CDR3, as DNA: TGTGCCAGCAGTCTTACCTGGGGACAGGGTTCGCTCGAGCAGTACTTC.

The rearrangement uses TRBV6-5 and TRBJ2-5; either TRBD1 or TRBD2 may fit D (5 bases each). The V end was cut by 1 base, the J end by 4 bases, with 10 bases between. The germline gives CDR1 MNHEY, CDR2 SVGAGI. The CDR3 is made up of 14 amino acids. The chain's CDR3 is CASSYLGTGETQYF. The CDR3 coding sequence is TGTGCCAGCAGTTACTTGGGGACCGGAGAGACCCAGTACTTC.

J is TRBJ2-5 and V is TRBV6-6; a possible D gene is TRBD2 (6 bases). CDR3 length: 15 amino acids. Germline assignment: CDR1 MNHNY and CDR2 SVGAGI (reference sequence). V dropped 5 bases and J dropped 5 bases, with 18 bases sitting between them. CDR3 DNA sequence: TGTGCCAGCAGTAATAACGGAGGGATTGCCGAGACCCAGTACTTC. Its protein product is CASSNNGGIAETQYF.

The genes are TRBV7-6 and TRBJ2-5; TRBD2 matches at 12 bases. The V gene end was trimmed by 4 bases and the J gene end by 5 bases; junction bases not matched to a gene: 5. CDR3 length: 15 amino acids. Germline values: CDR1 SGHVS, CDR2 FNYEAQ. The CDR3, as DNA: TGTGCCAGCAGCTCCGGACTAGCGGGGAGGGAGACCCAGTACTTC. Protein sequence: CASSSGLAGRETQYF.

The chain joins TRBV6-5 to TRBJ2-7; a possible D gene is TRBD2 (5 bases). The CDR3 is 13 residues long. Germline CDR1 MNHEY, CDR2 SVGAGI. V was shortened by 8 bases and J by 5 bases, with 16 bases between the two germline ends. CDR3 in DNA: TGTGCCAGCGGAGGCCCCACCAGGAACGAGCAGTACTTC. Translating it yields CASGGPTRNEQYF.

The chain links TRBV5-1 to TRBJ2-1, with TRBD2 matching over 7 bases. Trimming cost V 4 bases and J 4 bases; bases outside gene matches: 8. Germline lookup yields CDR1 SGHRS and CDR2 YFSETQ. The CDR3 runs to 15 residues. CDR3 loop: CASSRDYLAYNEQFF. CDR3 in DNA: TGCGCCAGCAGCCGGGACTATTTAGCTTACAATGAGCAGTTCTTC. The full variable domain, with the rest looked up from reference TRBV5-1 and TRBJ2-1, is KAGVTQTPRYLIKTRGQQVTLSCSPISGHRSVSWYQQTPGQGLQFLFEYFSETQRNKGNFPGRFSGRQFSNSRSEMNVSTLELGDSALYLCASSRDYLAYNEQFFGPGTRLTVL.

The chain couples TRBV19 to TRBJ1-6; perhaps TRBD1 as D (5 bases). V was shortened by 3 bases and J by 10 bases, with 16 bases between the two germline ends. This CDR3 comprises 15 residues. Looked up from germline, CDR1 is LNHDA and CDR2 is SQIVND (reference sequence). CDR3 coding DNA: TGTGCCAGTAGTATTGCGGGGGGTTCCGGCTCACCCCTCCACTTT. Protein sequence: CASSIAGGSGSPLHF.

The V call is TRBV5-4, the J call TRBJ1-4, with a tentative D call TRBD1 (5 bases). CDR3 length: 15 residues. Germline lookup yields CDR1 SGHNT and CDR2 YYREEE (reference sequence). Trimming took 4 bases from V and 0 from J, leaving 10 bases between them. The CDR3 loop is CASSEQVATNEKLFF. CDR3 coding DNA: TGTGCCAGCAGCGAACAGGTGGCAACTAATGAAAAACTGTTTTTT.

The chain has TRBV7-2 and TRBJ2-3; 8 bases match TRBD2. The CDR3 covers 14 residues. Germline loops: CDR1 SGHTA, CDR2 FQGNSA. V trimming: 6 bases; J trimming: 4 bases; junction bases outside the gene matches: 6. CDR3 in DNA: TGTGCCAGCAGGCCCGGACTAGCTCCAGATACGCAGTATTTT. This sequence encodes CASRPGLAPDTQYF.

The V call is TRBV6-5, the J call TRBJ1-2; possibly TRBD1 for D (6 bases). The CDR3 extends over 11 amino acids. V lost 8 bases and J lost 7, with 11 bases in between. Germline CDR1 reads MNHEY; CDR2 reads SVGAGI. CDR3 bases: TGTGCCAGCTGGGGGGCGCGTGGCTACACCTTC. Translated: CASWGARGYTF.

CDR3 bases: TGTGCCAGTACAACGGGGCCACTCAGCAATCAGCCCCAGCATTTT. It encodes CASTTGPLSNQPQHF. The chain recombines TRBV19 with TRBJ1-5, with D possibly TRBD1 on 5 matching bases. Trimming removed 7 bases from V and 1 base from J, with 14 bases in between. The CDR3 is 15 residues long. Germline CDR1 and CDR2: LNHDA and SQIVND (reference sequence).

This clone was picked up one time. The chain links TRBV18 to TRBJ2-3, with D uncertain. There are 17 residues in the CDR3. The V and J ends lost 5 bases and 1 base respectively, with 19 bases between them. The germline CDR1 and CDR2 sequences are KGHSH and LQKENI. CDR3 amino acids: CASSSLGWEQRTDTQYF. CDR3 nucleotide sequence: TGTGCCAGCTCATCCCTCGGCTGGGAACAGCGCACAGATACGCAGTATTTT.

CDR3 sequence (DNA): TGTGCCAGCAGCTTAGGTCCTAGCGGGGGGACAGGGGATACGCAGTATTTT. Translation gives CASSLGPSGGTGDTQYF. The chain uses TRBV7-2 and TRBJ2-3, with TRBD2 matching 11 bases. In germline, CDR1 is SGHTA, CDR2 FQGNSA. This CDR3 comprises 17 residues. V shed 1 base and J 6 bases; nucleotides not matched to a gene: 9.

This sequence joins TRBV19 and TRBJ1-2, with a tentative D call TRBD1 (6 bases). This CDR3 is 16 amino acids long. Germline V gives CDR1 LNHDA, CDR2 SQIVND (reference sequence). The germline V and J ends were trimmed by 4 bases and 2 bases, with 17 bases remaining between them. CDR3 residues: CASSKKWTVRNYGYTF. The CDR3 nucleotides read TGTGCCAGTAGTAAAAAATGGACAGTCCGCAACTATGGCTACACCTTC.